Below are 23 T cell receptor beta chains sequenced from a single sample in a study of control samples from healthy donors and cancer patients. Clones were sequenced by immunoSEQ multiplex PCR, and TCRdb holds only the in-frame ones, with some missing. The data contain roughly 150,000 clones, just over 85% of them singletons. The sequencing input was blood. These receptors were obtained from a man between 18 and 35 years old in good health.

The J gene is TRBJ2-7, the V gene TRBV28; D unclear. Germline V gene sequence: CDR1 MDHEN, CDR2 SYDVKM. This CDR3 spans 15 amino acids. V was cut by 2 bases and J by 3 bases, with 14 bases left in between. The CDR3 sequence: CASSLGVKSGYEQYF. The CDR3 region has the DNA TGTGCCAGCAGTTTAGGGGTGAAGTCAGGCTACGAGCAGTACTTC. Full variable domain (rest looked up from reference TRBV28 and TRBJ2-7): DVKVTQSSRYLVKRTGEKVFLECVQDMDHENMFWYRQDPGLGLRLIYFSYDVKMKEKGDIPEGYSVSREKKERFSLILESASTNQTSMYLCASSLGVKSGYEQYFGPGTRLTVT.

This clone occurred once. The chain is built from TRBV20-1 and TRBJ2-5; D is unresolved. CDR1 and CDR2 from the germline V gene are DFQATT and SNEGSKA (reference sequence). The germline V and J ends were trimmed by 6 bases and 5 bases, with 10 bases remaining between them. This CDR3 is 11 amino acids long. The CDR3 sequence is CSAQDWETQYF. The CDR3 DNA is TGCAGTGCCCAAGATTGGGAGACCCAGTACTTC.

The rearrangement links TRBV4-2 to TRBJ1-2; D is ambiguous. The CDR3 is made up of 15 amino acids. The V gene lost 4 bases and the J gene lost 4 bases, with 16 bases spanning the gap. Germline CDR1 and CDR2: LGHNA and YNFKEQ. CDR3 region: CASSPNDQRIYGYTF. As DNA, the CDR3 is TGTGCCAGCAGCCCCAACGACCAGAGGATCTATGGCTACACCTTC.

This chain uses TRBV9 with TRBJ1-1; TRBD1 is a possible D gene (5 bases). Germline V gene data show CDR1 as SGDLS and CDR2 as YYNGEE. This CDR3 is 14 amino acids long. V lost 0 bases and J lost 6, with 12 bases in between. CDR3 coding DNA: TGTGCCAGCAGCGTAGTGCAGGGAGCGCCTGAAGCTTTCTTT. Its protein product is CASSVVQGAPEAFF.

The chain uses TRBV4-3 and TRBJ2-2; D ambiguous. The germline gives CDR1 LGHNA, CDR2 YSLEER. The length of the CDR3 is 15 residues. V lost 5 bases, J lost 6 bases, and 16 bases lay in between. The CDR3 sequence is CASSSLSGWAGELFF. The CDR3, as DNA: TGCGCCAGCAGCTCCCTCTCAGGTTGGGCCGGGGAGCTGTTTTTT.

This clone was seen a few times. The CDR3 DNA reads as TGCGCCAGCAGCCAAGATCAGGGATCAGATACGCAGTATTTT. Translating gives CASSQDQGSDTQYF. The rearrangement uses TRBV4-3 and TRBJ2-3; perhaps TRBD1 as D (5 bases). The CDR3 totals 14 residues. Germline CDR1 is LGHNA and CDR2 is YSLEER. The V gene lost 0 bases and the J gene lost 4 bases, with 8 bases spanning the gap.

The V and J genes are TRBV19 and TRBJ2-1; TRBD1 aligns across 9 bases. Germline CDR1 and CDR2: LNHDA and SQIVND (reference sequence). The CDR3 spans 15 residues. V dropped 1 base and J dropped 8; count of bases not matched to a gene: 6. This CDR3 reads CASSIGQGVFHEQFF. The CDR3 DNA sequence: TGTGCCAGTAGTATAGGACAGGGGGTTTTCCATGAGCAGTTCTTC.

CDR3 residues: CASSFRPSGGARNEQFF. The DNA of the CDR3 is TGCGCCAGCAGCTTTCGGCCTAGCGGGGGGGCCAGGAATGAGCAGTTCTTC. This chain uses TRBV5-1 with TRBJ2-1; 12 bases agree with TRBD2. Per germline, CDR1 SGHRS and CDR2 YFSETQ. After removal of 2 bases from V and 7 bases from J, the junction contained 10 bases not matched to a gene. This CDR3 has 17 residues.

The CDR3 nucleotides are TGTGCCAGCAGCTTAGGACAGGGAGAGACCCAGTACTTC. Its translation: CASSLGQGETQYF. This chain uses TRBV7-8 with TRBJ2-5, with 7 nucleotides matching TRBD1. V lost 1 base to trimming and J lost 4 bases; unmatched junction nucleotides: 0. Germline CDR1 and CDR2: SGHVS and FQNEAQ. The CDR3 is 13 residues long.

This sequence joins TRBV28 and TRBJ2-7; D not certain. Trimming took 2 bases from V and 3 from J, leaving 11 bases between them. Germline V CDR1 and CDR2: MDHEN, SYDVKM. The CDR3 has 14 amino acids. CDR3 coding DNA: TGTGCCAGCAGTTTAGATCCCCACCTCTACGAGCAGTACTTC. Protein sequence: CASSLDPHLYEQYF.

This sequence joins TRBV2 and TRBJ1-2; 7 positions match TRBD1. Germline loops: CDR1 SNHLY, CDR2 FYNNEI. The CDR3 covers 13 residues. With V trimmed by 4 bases and J by 2 bases, 1 base remained unmatched. CDR3 sequence: CASSAGQNYGYTF. In DNA form, the CDR3 reads TGTGCCAGCAGTGCGGGACAGAACTATGGCTACACCTTC.

The rearrangement joins TRBV6-5 to TRBJ1-6, with D perhaps matching TRBD1 (5 bases). Trimming took 0 bases from V and 9 from J, leaving 15 bases between them. The germline V gene has CDR1 MNHEY and CDR2 SVGAGI. The CDR3 sequence is 16 residues long. The CDR3 DNA follows: TGTGCCAGCAGTTACTCGTTGGGGCAGGGCAGTTCACCCCTCCACTTT. This sequence encodes CASSYSLGQGSSPLHF.

The chain recombines TRBV5-6 with TRBJ2-5; weak D call: TRBD2 (7 bases). Trimming removed 4 bases from V and 4 bases from J, with 14 bases in between. The germline V gene encodes CDR1 SGHDT and CDR2 YYEEEE. CDR3 length: 14 residues. The CDR3 sequence: CASSPRGRGETQYF. CDR3 nucleotides: TGTGCCAGCAGCCCTAGGGGGAGGGGAGAGACCCAGTACTTC.

This clone was counted only a few times. The rearrangement joins TRBV7-2 to TRBJ1-5, with D possibly matching TRBD1 (6 bases). V gave up 3 bases and J gave up 6 bases, with 18 bases separating them. Germline V gene lookup returns CDR1 SGHTA and CDR2 FQGNSA. The CDR3 runs 16 residues. The CDR3 here is CASSFNSRQARQPQHF. The CDR3 nucleotides read TGTGCCAGCAGCTTCAACTCTAGACAGGCGCGTCAGCCCCAGCATTTT.

The chain joins TRBV9 to TRBJ2-1; 13 bases line up with TRBD2. This CDR3 comprises 15 residues. CDR1 is SGDLS and CDR2 is YYNGEE in the germline V gene. Germline trimming cut 4 bases from V and 7 bases from J; bases unmatched to any gene: 5. CDR3 protein: CASSTSGGALNEQFF. The CDR3 DNA reads as TGTGCCAGCAGCACTAGCGGGGGGGCCTTGAATGAGCAGTTCTTC.

This clone has just one count. The chain carries TRBV7-2 and TRBJ2-5; 7 bases line up with TRBD2. J gave up 6 bases and V 2 bases, and 9 bases lay outside the gene matches. Germline assignment: CDR1 SGHTA and CDR2 FQGNSA. CDR3 size: 15 residues. DNA for the CDR3: TGTGCCAGCAGCTTACGATGGGGGGGGATAAAGACCCAGTACTTC. It encodes CASSLRWGGIKTQYF. Based on the CDR3 plus reference TRBV7-2 and TRBJ2-5, the full variable domain is GAGVSQSPSNKVTEKGKDVELRCDPISGHTALYWYRQSLGQGLEFLIYFQGNSAPDKSGLPSDRFSAERTGGSVSTLTIQRTQQEDSAVYLCASSLRWGGIKTQYFGPGTRLLVL.

This chain uses TRBV28 with TRBJ1-4; D is ambiguous. V lost 4 bases, J lost 1 base, and 16 bases lay in between. Per the germline V gene, CDR1 is MDHEN and CDR2 is SYDVKM. The CDR3 extends over 17 amino acids. This CDR3 reads CASSSFISGETNEKLFF. CDR3 coding DNA: TGTGCCAGCAGTTCGTTTATCAGCGGGGAAACTAATGAAAAACTGTTTTTT.

This chain joins TRBV6-5 and TRBJ1-2; D perhaps matches TRBD1 (6 bases). The germline V gene encodes CDR1 MNHEY and CDR2 SVGAGI. The CDR3 has 14 amino acids. V shed 7 bases and J shed 2 bases, with 14 bases lying between them. The CDR3 DNA is TGTGCCAGCAAACGGGACAACCAAAACTATGGCTACACCTTC. Translation gives CASKRDNQNYGYTF.

CDR3 in DNA: TGTGCCAGCAGCACGAGCGGGGCGGTAAACACCGGGGAGCTGTTTTTT. Protein sequence: CASSTSGAVNTGELFF. This chain links TRBV7-6 with TRBJ2-2, with 7 bases lining up with TRBD2. V shed 5 bases, J shed 2 bases, and the junction held 8 bases outside the gene matches. CDR1 is SGHVS and CDR2 is FNYEAQ in the germline V gene. CDR3 length: 16 amino acids. The whole variable domain, filled in from reference TRBV7-6 and TRBJ2-2, reads GAGVSQSPRYKVTKRGQDVALRCDPISGHVSLYWYRQALGQGPEFLTYFNYEAQQDKSGLPNDRFSAERPEGSISTLTIQRTEQRDSAMYRCASSTSGAVNTGELFFGEGSRLTVL.

CDR3 amino acids: CASSPAGPAGAYEQYF. CDR3 sequence (DNA): TGTGCCAGCAGCCCGGCCGGCCCAGCGGGGGCCTACGAGCAGTACTTC. V is TRBV27 and J is TRBJ2-7; 8 positions agree with TRBD2. This CDR3 has 16 amino acids. Trimming removed 6 bases from V and 2 bases from J; junction bases left unmatched: 12. Germline CDR1 MNHEY, CDR2 SMNVEV (reference sequence).

This chain joins TRBV30 and TRBJ1-6; D remains unclear. This CDR3 contains 13 residues. Trimming took 0 bases from V and 7 from J, leaving 7 bases between them. CDR1 and CDR2 from the germline V gene are GTSNPN and SVGIG (reference sequence). The CDR3 DNA reads TGTGCCTGGAGTGTAACCCCGAATTCACCCCTCCACTTT. Protein sequence: CAWSVTPNSPLHF.

The V gene is TRBV11-2, the J gene TRBJ1-1; the D is unclear. Trimming cost V 1 base and J 8 bases, with 11 bases left between them. The germline V gene encodes CDR1 SGHAT and CDR2 FQNNGV. The CDR3 extends over 13 amino acids. This CDR3 is CASSLVPVSEAFF. The DNA of the CDR3 is TGTGCCAGCAGCTTAGTACCCGTTTCGGAAGCTTTCTTT.

The chain uses TRBV5-1 and TRBJ2-1, with 9 bases identical to TRBD1. CDR1 and CDR2 (germline): SGHRS, YFSETQ. Trimming at V came to 5 bases and at J to 2 bases, leaving 11 bases not matched to a gene. The length of the CDR3 is 17 residues. The CDR3 bases are TGCGCCAGCAGTTATACAGGGGGCAAGGGGACCTACAATGAGCAGTTCTTC. This gives the protein CASSYTGGKGTYNEQFF.